Listed below are T cell receptor beta chains from one sample, sequenced in a study of CD8+ T cells in alopecia areata. Clones were sequenced by immunoSEQ multiplex PCR, and TCRdb holds only the in-frame ones, with some missing. The sample records roughly 130,000 clones, around 50% being singletons. Source: CD4+ T cells sorted from blood, taken at week 0. Source of these receptors: a human donor with alopecia areata. Each CDR3 is given without its conserved first and last residue. The order of the fields is clone size, J gene, V gene, CDR3 protein. Clone size is stated in some rows and not others, as once, few, many or a class when expanded.

once	TRBJ1-2	TRBV5-6	ASSLAARLIGGYT
NA	TRBJ1-2	TRBV5-6	ASSLSRDGYT
NA	TRBJ2-3	TRBV4-2	ASSQGGGVSTDTQY
NA	TRBJ1-2	TRBV7-2	ASSLGQTYGYT
few	TRBJ2-5	TRBV5-1	ASSLTSLSQETQY
NA	TRBJ2-3	TRBV5-1	ASSLGGLATDTQY
NA	TRBJ2-7	TRBV19	ATIRDRHSYEQY
NA	TRBJ2-1	TRBV7-7	ASSPTSGGDEQF
once	TRBJ2-5	TRBV19	ASSISRGQETQY
NA	TRBJ1-5	TRBV19	ASSLTQGFNQPQH
few	TRBJ2-7	TRBV6-6	ASSHSRNYEQY
NA	TRBJ2-3	TRBV4-3	ASSQDSGGISTDTQY
NA	TRBJ2-1	TRBV10-3	AISSGGAGNEQF
NA	TRBJ1-2	TRBV5-6	ASTSARGDYGYT
few	TRBJ1-2	TRBV7-2	ASSLWTGNEACT
NA	TRBJ1-5	TRBV7-6	ASSQDRRQPQH
NA	TRBJ2-5	TRBV5-6	ASSLVGGPQETQY
NA	TRBJ1-2	TRBV10-3	AISEGHTRGGYT